This TCR beta chain was sequenced during a study of T cells in Graves' hyperthyroidism and ophthalmopathy. Study observations and caveats: Ophthalmopathy got predicted by the model a median roughly 6.1 months before its onset.

V lost 6 bases and J 5 bases, leaving 15 bases between the germline ends. Germline V gene lookup returns CDR1 DFQATT and CDR2 SNEGSKA (reference sequence). The CDR3 covers 13 residues. Ophthalmopathy patients had Clinical Activity Score at least 3, NOSPECS grade at least 4, duration under 3 months. Not enrolled were patients with uncontrolled infection, other autoimmune disease, pregnancy or lactation. Diagnoses used clinical symptoms, serum thyroxine and TRAb, thyroid ultrasound and orbital computed tomography. It was RNA transcripts that yielded the amplified TCR beta CDR3 regions. The HTBI primer set was used in a first-round RT-PCR of the TCR CDR3. TCRdb fed the multiplex PCR reads into MiXCR, producing one record per CDR3 protein. The sample gives about 610,000 distinct CDR3 sequences, roughly 14% of which show up once; 4.3% is in the top ten. Comments on this clonotype: As yet, its antigen is unknown.

The material sequenced was blood. The chain is built from TRBV20-1 and TRBJ2-3; either TRBD1 or TRBD2 may fit D (6 bases each). The source of this sequence is a woman aged 40 to 55 with Graves' ophthalmopathy. CDR3 DNA: TGCAGTGCCCCATCGGGGGCGGTAGATACGCAGTATTTT. Translated: CSAPSGAVDTQYF.